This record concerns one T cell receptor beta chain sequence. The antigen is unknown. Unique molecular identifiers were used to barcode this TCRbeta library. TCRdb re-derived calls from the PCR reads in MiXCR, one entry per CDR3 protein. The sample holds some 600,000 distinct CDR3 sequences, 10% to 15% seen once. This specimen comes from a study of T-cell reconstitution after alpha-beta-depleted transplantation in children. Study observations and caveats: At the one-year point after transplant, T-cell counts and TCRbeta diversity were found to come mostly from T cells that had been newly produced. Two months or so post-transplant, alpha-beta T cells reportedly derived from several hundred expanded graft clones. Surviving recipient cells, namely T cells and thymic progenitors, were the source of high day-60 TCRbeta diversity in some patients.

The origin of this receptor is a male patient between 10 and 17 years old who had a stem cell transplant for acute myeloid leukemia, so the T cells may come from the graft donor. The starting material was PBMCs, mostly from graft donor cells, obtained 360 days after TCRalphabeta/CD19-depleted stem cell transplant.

This CDR3 is CSAWSGGRYNEQFF. CDR3 coding DNA: TGCAGTGCGTGGAGTGGGGGGCGATACAATGAGCAGTTCTTC. The V and J genes are TRBV20-1 and TRBJ2-1; TRBD1 or TRBD2 may be the D gene (6 bases each). The CDR3 has 14 amino acids. Germline CDR1 DFQATT, CDR2 SNEGSKA (reference sequence). The V end lost 6 bases, the J end lost 4 bases, and 16 bases lay between the germline ends.